The sequence of this T cell receptor (beta chain) was determined in a study of regulatory T cells in long-lasting Graves disease. Study-wide context: Recently diagnosed Graves' patients had received antithyroid drugs for under 3 months.

To note about this clonotype: The conserved phenylalanine or tryptophan normally closing the CDR3 is absent here, so this likely arose from a read error.

V gave up 6 bases and J gave up 5 bases; unmatched junction bases: 7. This CDR3 contains 14 residues. Germline values: CDR1 SNHLY, CDR2 FYNNEI. iRepertoire HTBI primers and Arm-PCR of CDR3 regions built TCR beta libraries. Via MiXCR, TCRdb re-called the multiplex PCR reads, giving one row per CDR3 protein. The table has 550,000 to 700,000 distinct CDR3 sequences, about 16% seen once; the top ten hold around 11%. Sample time point: newly diagnosed GD, antithyroid drugs for less than 3 months. Extracted PBMC RNA gave rise to the TCR library. This same sample was also taken into another study, of T cells in Graves' hyperthyroidism and ophthalmopathy.

This sequence joins TRBV2 and TRBJ2-7, with 10 bases fitting TRBD1. The receptor was derived from a man aged 18 to 29 with Graves disease. The sample was peripheral blood mononuclear cells (PBMCs), taken at new diagnosis, from a patient treated with antithyroid drugs. CDR3 nucleotides: TGTGCCAGCAGCCGGGGACAGGGGTACCACGAGCAGTACCTC. Protein: CASSRGQGYHEQYL.